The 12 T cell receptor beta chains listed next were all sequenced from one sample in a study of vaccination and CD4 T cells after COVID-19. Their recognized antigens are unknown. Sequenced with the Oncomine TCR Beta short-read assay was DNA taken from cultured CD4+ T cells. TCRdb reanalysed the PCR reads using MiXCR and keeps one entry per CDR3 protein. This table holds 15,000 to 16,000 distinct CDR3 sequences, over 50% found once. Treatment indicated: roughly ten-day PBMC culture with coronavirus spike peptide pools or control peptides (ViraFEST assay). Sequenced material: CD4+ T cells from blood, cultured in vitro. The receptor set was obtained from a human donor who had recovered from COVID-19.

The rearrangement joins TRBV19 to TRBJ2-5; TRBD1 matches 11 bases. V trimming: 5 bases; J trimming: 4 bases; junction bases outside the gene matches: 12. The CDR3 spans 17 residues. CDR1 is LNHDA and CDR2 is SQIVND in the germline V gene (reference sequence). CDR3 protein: CASSGRTGGAAPETQYF. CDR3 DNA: TGTGCCAGTAGTGGCCGGACAGGGGGCGCGGCCCCAGAGACCCAGTACTTC.

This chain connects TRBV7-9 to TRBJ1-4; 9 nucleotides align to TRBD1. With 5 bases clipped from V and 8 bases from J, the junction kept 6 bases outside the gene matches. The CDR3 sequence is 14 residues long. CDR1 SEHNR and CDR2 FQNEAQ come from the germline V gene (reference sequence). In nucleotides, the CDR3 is TGTGCCAGCAGCCAACAGGGGGCAGGGGAAAAACTGTTTTTT. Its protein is CASSQQGAGEKLFF.

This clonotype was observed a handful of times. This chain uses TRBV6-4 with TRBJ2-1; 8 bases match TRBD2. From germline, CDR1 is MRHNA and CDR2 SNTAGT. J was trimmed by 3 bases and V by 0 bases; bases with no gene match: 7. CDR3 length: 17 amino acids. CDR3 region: CASSDSFAGGRYNEQFF. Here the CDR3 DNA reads TGTGCCAGCAGTGACTCCTTCGCGGGGGGTCGCTACAATGAGCAGTTCTTC.

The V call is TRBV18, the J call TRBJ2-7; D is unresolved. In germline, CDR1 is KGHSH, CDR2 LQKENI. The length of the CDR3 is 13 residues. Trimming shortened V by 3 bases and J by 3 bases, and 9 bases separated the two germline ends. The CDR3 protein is CASSPPKGYEQYF. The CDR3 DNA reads TGTGCCAGCTCACCCCCTAAGGGCTACGAGCAGTACTTC.

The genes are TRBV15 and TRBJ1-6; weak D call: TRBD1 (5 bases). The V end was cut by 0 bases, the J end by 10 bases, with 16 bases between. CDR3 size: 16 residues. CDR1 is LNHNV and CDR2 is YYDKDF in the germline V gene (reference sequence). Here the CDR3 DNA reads TGTGCCACCAGCAGAGATGGGTGGGGGGAGCGGTCACCCCTCCACTTT. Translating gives CATSRDGWGERSPLHF.

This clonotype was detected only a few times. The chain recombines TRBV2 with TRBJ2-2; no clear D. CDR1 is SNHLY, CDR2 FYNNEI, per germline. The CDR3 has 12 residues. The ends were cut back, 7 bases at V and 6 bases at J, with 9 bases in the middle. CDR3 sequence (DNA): TGTGCCAGCAAGAGTGATGCCGGGGAGCTGTTTTTT. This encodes CASKSDAGELFF.

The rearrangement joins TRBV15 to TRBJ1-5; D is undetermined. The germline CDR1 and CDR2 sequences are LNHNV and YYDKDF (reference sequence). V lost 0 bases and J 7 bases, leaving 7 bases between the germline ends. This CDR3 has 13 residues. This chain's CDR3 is CATSREGKQPQHF. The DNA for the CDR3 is TGTGCCACCAGCAGAGAGGGTAAGCAGCCCCAGCATTTT.

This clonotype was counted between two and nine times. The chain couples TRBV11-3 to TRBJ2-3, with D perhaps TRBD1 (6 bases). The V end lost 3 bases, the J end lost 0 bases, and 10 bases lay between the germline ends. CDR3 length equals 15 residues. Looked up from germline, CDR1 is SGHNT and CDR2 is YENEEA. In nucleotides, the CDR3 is TGTGCCAGCAGCTTGTTGGGACAAAGCACAGATACGCAGTATTTT. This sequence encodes CASSLLGQSTDTQYF. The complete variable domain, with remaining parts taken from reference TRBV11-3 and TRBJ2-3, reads EAGVVQSPRYKIIEKKQPVAFWCNPISGHNTLYWYLQNLGQGPELLIRYENEEAVDDSQLPKDRFSAERLKGVDSTLKIQPAELGDSAVYLCASSLLGQSTDTQYFGPGTRLTVL.

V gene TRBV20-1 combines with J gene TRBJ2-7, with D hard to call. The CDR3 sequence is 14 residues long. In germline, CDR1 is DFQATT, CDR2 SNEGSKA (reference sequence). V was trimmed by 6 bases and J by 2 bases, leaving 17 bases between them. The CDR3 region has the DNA TGCAGTGCCGTGAACCCAGCATCCCCCTACGAGCAGTACTTC. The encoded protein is CSAVNPASPYEQYF.

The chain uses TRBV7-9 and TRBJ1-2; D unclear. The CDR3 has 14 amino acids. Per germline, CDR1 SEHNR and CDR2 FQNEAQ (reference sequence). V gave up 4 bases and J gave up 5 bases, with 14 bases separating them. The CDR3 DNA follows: TGTGCCAGCAGCTCGAGAGCTGAGGGTTATGGCTACACCTTC. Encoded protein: CASSSRAEGYGYTF.

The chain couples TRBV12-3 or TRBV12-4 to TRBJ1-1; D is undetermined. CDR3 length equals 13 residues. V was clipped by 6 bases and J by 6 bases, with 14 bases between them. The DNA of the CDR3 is TGTGCCAGCAGCGTGCACCTCGCGGCTGAAGCTTTCTTT. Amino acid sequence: CASSVHLAAEAFF.

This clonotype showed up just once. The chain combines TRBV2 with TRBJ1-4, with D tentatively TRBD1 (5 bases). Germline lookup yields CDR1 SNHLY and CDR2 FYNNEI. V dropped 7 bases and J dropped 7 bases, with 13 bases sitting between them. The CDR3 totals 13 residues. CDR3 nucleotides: TGTGCCAGCACGGGTAGGGGAGGTGAAAAACTGTTTTTT. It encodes CASTGRGGEKLFF.